The rows below give T cell receptor beta chains drawn from one sample of a study of T-cell memory formation after mild COVID-19. A single record per CDR3 protein comes from TCRdb applying MiXCR to the 5' RACE reads. The sample shows 300,000 to 400,000 distinct CDR3 sequences, under 25% of them seen only once. Input material: PBMCs or a T cell subset sorted from them (not recorded which). These TCRs come from an adult woman who had mild COVID-19 (a few samples of this study predate the infection). Cell type and time point are not known. Each CDR3 is given without its conserved first and last residue.

v_call	cdr3_aa
TRBV7-3	ASSYGGLAGPDTQY
TRBV7-3	ASSLSVAGSGELF
TRBV29-1	SVEDPRLSGAQY
TRBV20-1	TVSRDSQETQY
TRBV6-5	ASRLAPGIRQPQH
TRBV20-1	SARGLAGEGIQETQY
TRBV5-6	ASSLAGQGATEAF
TRBV7-2	ASSRDETSTDTQY
TRBV5-1	ASSLYPGTGELF
TRBV20-1	SARGSSGRNIQY
TRBV6-4	ASSESGLRGYT
TRBV2	ASSHPGLSYEQY
TRBV6-4	ASSERLAGPSSTDTQY
TRBV7-6	ASSFELSNAQARLSPDHNSPLH
TRBV25-1	ASRGGVITEAF
TRBV11-2	ASSSPPHGTSGQNTGELF
TRBV11-2	ASSLDMSSYNEQF
TRBV20-1	SVPGLGLNEQF
TRBV20-1	SAESGEVEAF
TRBV3-1	ASSPRRGAGGELF
TRBV29-1	SVEYADRAYGYT
TRBV12-3/TRBV12-4	ASSVAAESYEQY
TRBV5-1	ASSPTLAGVYNEQF
TRBV20-1	SARKRETYNEQF
TRBV7-9	ASSLAGGHEQF
TRBV27	ASSLGQGRGQPQH
TRBV5-1	ASSSFRDRSYNEQF
TRBV12-3/TRBV12-4	ASGWTASQETQY
TRBV5-1	ASSYSGGLLQETQY
TRBV10-3	AISKTTVGDGYT
TRBV6-2/TRBV6-3	ASSFGWDIQY
TRBV4-1	ASSQDRGTGNSRTQY
TRBV4-3	ASSQAASGSYNEQF
TRBV4-2	ASSRVSRGQHTYEQY
TRBV20-1	SARELGLAEAF
TRBV3-1	ASSPAPGGWEQY
TRBV5-1	ASSFDSLYEQY
TRBV12-3/TRBV12-4	ASSISGDPYEQY
TRBV24-1	ATRRTGTDTQY
TRBV7-6	ASSPPGHPEAF
TRBV19	ASREGPLYEQY
TRBV4-2	ASSQDVGASGEQY
TRBV20-1	SARVPEAF
TRBV2	ASRPGLAGVNEQY
TRBV7-9	ASSTAGQETQY
TRBV9	ASSPGTNTWEQY
TRBV28	ASRPLQGDTEAF
TRBV20-1	SARSVGQGAEAF
TRBV12-3/TRBV12-4	ASRKQSNTEAF
TRBV29-1	SVEAPAPGQANYGYT
TRBV7-6	ASSLGTSGRRVVETQY
TRBV7-8	ASSLAEGQTEKLF
TRBV24-1	ATSDNTEAF
TRBV7-6	ASSPFRGQEGNTIY
TRBV7-9	ASSLARARSSYNEQF
TRBV5-1	ASSSGQGHYNEQF
TRBV30	AWSGAGGAETQY
TRBV6-5	ASRGNWDYNTDTQY